This T cell receptor beta chain emerged from a study of blood T cells in healthy people across ages. Using a J-beta primer mix together with a sample-barcoded 5' primer, a second PCR was run for roughly 6 to 11 cycles. Each cDNA molecule was tagged by a template-switch adaptor that had 12 random nucleotides. TCRdb reprocessed the 5' RACE reads via MiXCR and lists one record per CDR3 protein. Altogether hundreds of thousands of distinct CDR3 sequences are present, about a fifth being singletons, with the ten largest covering less than 25%. Details on this clonotype: The junction and the germline gene differ at one end; a read error may be behind it.

The length of the CDR3 is 15 residues. Germline CDR1 reads SGHVS; CDR2 reads FQNEAQ. Material for sequencing was blood. This clonotype was sampled from a man aged 70-80 years in good health. The chain carries TRBV7-8 and TRBJ1-4; weak D call: TRBD1 (5 bases). The CDR3 is CAGSPLGGAGEKLFF. The DNA of the CDR3 is TGTGCCGGCAGCCCACTTGGCGGGGCCGGAGAAAAACTGTTTTTT.